The entry below describes one T cell receptor beta chain. This sample stems from a study of cytomegalovirus exposure and HLA in healthy donors. 13 Jbeta primers and 60 Vbeta primers were used for the PCR. Libraries were prepared by immunoSEQ multiplex PCR; TCRdb keeps only in-frame clonotypes and omits some of them. Of 30,000 to 45,000 clones detected, 80% to 90% appear once; the ten largest clones hold over 9.5%. This receptor was taken from a woman aged 40 to 55 in good health and CMV-seropositive. Sequenced material: PBMCs.

The CDR3 DNA reads TGTGCCAGCACTCTAGGCGGTGAAGAGACCCAGTACTTC. Translating it yields CASTLGGEETQYF. This sequence joins TRBV6-6 and TRBJ2-5; the D is unclear. The CDR3 has 13 amino acids. Looked up from germline, CDR1 is MNHNY and CDR2 is SVGAGI (reference sequence). The V end was cut by 7 bases, the J end by 3 bases, with 12 bases between.